Listed here are 17 T cell receptor beta chains from one sample, sequenced in a study of cytomegalovirus exposure and HLA in healthy donors. This PCR relied on a set of 60 Vbeta primers and 13 Jbeta primers. Sequenced by immunoSEQ multiplex PCR; TCRdb stores in-frame clones only, minus some. The table lists roughly 180,000 clones, 82% of them singletons. Material for sequencing was PBMCs. These receptors originate from a male donor in good health and CMV-seronegative.

This clone was observed a single time. The V call is TRBV5-1, the J call TRBJ1-4; 7 nucleotides align to TRBD1. V lost 4 bases and J lost 0; bases outside the gene matches: 6. Germline V gene lookup returns CDR1 SGHRS and CDR2 YFSETQ. This CDR3 region has 16 residues. CDR3 region: CASSLTGPATNEKLFF. The CDR3 DNA sequence: TGCGCCAGCAGCCTGACAGGGCCAGCAACTAATGAAAAACTGTTTTTT. The full variable domain, in which reference TRBV5-1 and TRBJ1-4 provide the parts outside the CDR3, is KAGVTQTPRYLIKTRGQQVTLSCSPISGHRSVSWYQQTPGQGLQFLFEYFSETQRNKGNFPGRFSGRQFSNSRSEMNVSTLELGDSALYLCASSLTGPATNEKLFFGSGTQLSVL.

The rearrangement joins TRBV11-1 to TRBJ2-1, with D tentatively TRBD2 (6 bases). Germline CDR1 reads SGHAT; CDR2 reads FQDESV (reference sequence). V was pared by 4 bases and J by 1 base, with 17 bases between. This CDR3 region has 17 residues. The DNA of the CDR3 is TGTGCCAGCAGCTCCTCCCCCTTAGCGGCGTCCTACAATGAGCAGTTCTTC. Amino acid sequence: CASSSSPLAASYNEQFF.

For the CDR3, the DNA is TGTGCCAGCAGCTTGGCGCGCGTGGCGGGGGGGCTATACGAGCAGTACTTC. Residues: CASSLARVAGGLYEQYF. The V call is TRBV5-6, the J call TRBJ2-7, with 9 bases fitting TRBD2. The CDR3 consists of 17 residues. V lost 0 bases and J lost 4; bases outside the gene matches: 11. The germline V gene encodes CDR1 SGHDT and CDR2 YYEEEE.

About this clone: An end of the junction differs from the germline gene, which may be a read error. The gene calls are TRBV7-2 and TRBJ1-5, with 7 bases identical to TRBD1. The germline gives CDR1 SGHTA, CDR2 FQGNSA. The length of the CDR3 is 15 residues. CDR3: CASSLDRAVNQPQHF. The CDR3 nucleotides read TGTGCCAGCAGTTTAGACAGGGCGGTCAATCAGCCCCAGCATTTT.

V gene TRBV5-1 combines with J gene TRBJ1-1; D might be TRBD1 (6 bases). Germline loops: CDR1 SGHRS, CDR2 YFSETQ. The germline V and J ends were trimmed by 0 bases and 4 bases, with 13 bases remaining between them. The CDR3 has 15 amino acids. CDR3 bases: TGCGCCAGCAGCTTGGTGGGGGCAGGAGGCACTGAAGCTTTCTTT. It is translated as CASSLVGAGGTEAFF.

The chain couples TRBV10-1 to TRBJ2-7; 9 bases are a match to TRBD2. CDR1 WNHNN and CDR2 SYGVQD come from the germline V gene (reference sequence). V gave up 1 base and J gave up 3 bases; unmatched junction bases: 1. The CDR3 covers 14 residues. The chain's CDR3 is CASSELTSGYEQYF. For the CDR3, the DNA is TGCGCCAGCAGTGAGTTGACTAGCGGCTACGAGCAGTACTTC.

V and J are TRBV11-1 and TRBJ2-7; TRBD2 aligns across 8 bases. The length of the CDR3 is 14 residues. CDR1 is SGHAT and CDR2 is FQDESV in the germline V gene (reference sequence). Losses at the gene ends were 4 bases for V and 7 bases for J; bases not matched to a gene: 9. The CDR3, as DNA: TGTGCCAGCAGCTACTCGGGGGGGCGTAATGAGCAGTACTTC. This gives the protein CASSYSGGRNEQYF.

This clone was observed a few times. This chain connects TRBV5-1 to TRBJ2-7; D is undetermined. Per germline, CDR1 SGHRS and CDR2 YFSETQ. The germline V and J ends were trimmed by 4 bases and 3 bases, with 14 bases remaining between them. The CDR3 length is 14 residues. CDR3 sequence reads: CASSPGGQDYEQYF. CDR3 sequence (DNA): TGCGCCAGCAGCCCCGGTGGGCAGGACTACGAGCAGTACTTC.

This chain links TRBV5-1 with TRBJ1-3, with TRBD1 matching over 8 bases. The CDR3 runs to 15 residues. With V trimmed by 4 bases and J by 2 bases, 5 bases remained unmatched. CDR1 is SGHRS, CDR2 YFSETQ, per germline. The CDR3 nucleotides read TGCGCCAGCAGCGGAAACAGGGGGGCTGGAAACACCATATATTTT. It encodes CASSGNRGAGNTIYF.

Only one count was recorded for this clone. The genes are TRBV12-5 and TRBJ2-3; 10 bases are a match to TRBD1. This CDR3 comprises 17 residues. CDR1 and CDR2 from the germline V gene are LGHNT and FRNRAP. Trimming cost V 4 bases and J 2 bases; bases outside gene matches: 9. The CDR3 sequence: CASGSGLGTGDTDTQYF. The CDR3 nucleotides are TGTGCTAGTGGTTCGGGGTTAGGGACAGGGGACACAGATACGCAGTATTTT.

The chain is built from TRBV5-1 and TRBJ2-3, with D unresolved. CDR3 size: 14 residues. Trimming took off 2 bases at V and 2 bases at J, with 9 bases between the two ends. CDR1 SGHRS and CDR2 YFSETQ come from the germline V gene. The CDR3 spells CASSLPETTDTQYF. CDR3 DNA sequence: TGCGCCAGCAGCTTACCAGAAACCACAGATACGCAGTATTTT.

The chain couples TRBV11-2 to TRBJ1-1; maybe TRBD1 (6 bases). The germline gives CDR1 SGHAT, CDR2 FQNNGV. V was pared by 5 bases and J by 4 bases, with 20 bases between. This CDR3 is 16 amino acids long. Here the CDR3 DNA reads TGTGCCAGCAGCACTAGATCAACAGGGCCGGGCACTGAAGCTTTCTTT. Translated, it gives CASSTRSTGPGTEAFF. Filled out from reference TRBV11-2 and TRBJ1-1, the complete variable domain reads EAGVAQSPRYKIIEKRQSVAFWCNPISGHATLYWYQQILGQGPKLLIQFQNNGVVDDSQLPKDRFSAERLKGVDSTLKIQPAKLEDSAVYLCASSTRSTGPGTEAFFGQGTRLTVV.

The CDR3 sequence: CASSVGTINNEQFF. Written as DNA, the CDR3 is TGTGCCAGCAGCGTCGGGACAATAAACAATGAGCAGTTCTTC. This chain joins TRBV9 and TRBJ2-1, with D perhaps matching TRBD1 (6 bases). CDR1 and CDR2 from the germline V gene are SGDLS and YYNGEE. This CDR3 has 14 residues. V was trimmed by 2 bases and J by 5 bases, leaving 11 bases between them.

This clone was counted a single time. This chain links TRBV11-2 with TRBJ2-5; D gene ambiguous. The CDR3 sequence is 13 residues long. V was shortened by 4 bases and J by 2 bases, with 8 bases between the two germline ends. The germline V gene encodes CDR1 SGHAT and CDR2 FQNNGV. This chain's CDR3 is CASSSPSQETQYF. For the CDR3, the DNA is TGTGCCAGCAGCTCCCCTAGTCAAGAGACCCAGTACTTC.

The V gene is TRBV18, the J gene TRBJ1-5, with unresolved D. The CDR3 runs to 13 residues. V lost 4 bases and J lost 3, with 7 bases in between. Germline V gene data show CDR1 as KGHSH and CDR2 as LQKENI. This CDR3 is CASSQGANQPQHF. CDR3 nucleotides: TGTGCCAGCTCACAGGGAGCCAATCAGCCCCAGCATTTT.

The rearrangement links TRBV19 to TRBJ2-4, with D possibly matching TRBD1 (7 bases). CDR1 and CDR2 from the germline V gene are LNHDA and SQIVND (reference sequence). This CDR3 comprises 14 residues. The V gene lost 5 bases and the J gene lost 4 bases, with 12 bases spanning the gap. The CDR3 is CASSLSGGKNIQYF. Here the CDR3 DNA reads TGTGCCAGTAGTCTTTCAGGGGGGAAAAACATTCAGTACTTC.

V is TRBV5-8 and J is TRBJ1-3; D gene ambiguous. Germline CDR1 reads SGHTS; CDR2 reads YDEGEE. The CDR3 is made up of 16 amino acids. The V end lost 0 bases, the J end lost 0 bases, and 10 bases lay between the germline ends. The CDR3 protein is CASSLVFGSSGNTIYF. As DNA, the CDR3 is TGTGCCAGCAGCTTGGTTTTCGGTAGCTCTGGAAACACCATATATTTT.